This record concerns one T cell receptor beta chain sequence. This sample is part of a study of cytomegalovirus exposure and HLA in healthy donors. PCR was performed using 60 Vbeta and 13 Jbeta primers. The data were produced by immunoSEQ multiplex PCR, yet TCRdb's version contains in-frame clones alone and is incomplete. The sample lists around 140,000 clones; more than 75% were seen once. Germline-derived CDR1 and CDR2 are SGHVS and FQNEAQ. V trimming: 6 bases; J trimming: 4 bases; junction bases outside the gene matches: 7. The length of the CDR3 is 17 residues. What was sequenced was PBMCs. This TCR was sampled from a woman aged 50 to 60 in good health and CMV-seropositive. The rearrangement links TRBV7-8 to TRBJ2-1; 15 bases line up with TRBD2. This chain's CDR3 is CASRAGTSGRIYNEQFF. Written as DNA, the CDR3 is TGTGCCAGCAGGGCCGGGACTAGCGGGAGGATATACAATGAGCAGTTCTTC.